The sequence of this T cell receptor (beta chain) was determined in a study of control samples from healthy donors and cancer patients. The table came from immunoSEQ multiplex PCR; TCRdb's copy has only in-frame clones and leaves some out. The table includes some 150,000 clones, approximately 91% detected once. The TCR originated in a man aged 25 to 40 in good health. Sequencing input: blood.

In DNA form, the CDR3 reads TGCGCCAGCAGCCAAGAGGATGGAGTGGGGTCCAATGAGCAGTTCTTC. Protein sequence: CASSQEDGVGSNEQFF. This chain joins TRBV4-1 and TRBJ2-1; D is ambiguous. V was trimmed by 0 bases and J by 6 bases, leaving 15 bases between them. The CDR3 is 16 residues long. Germline V lookup: CDR1 MGHRA, CDR2 YSYEKL.